Given below is one TCR beta chain in context. Its antigen remains unknown. The sample holds other DNA sequences that translate to the same CDR3. The data stem from a study of siplizumab effects on memory and regulatory T cells. Whole-study results and caveats: A minor fraction of alloreactive clones, and no more, mapped to unstimulated subsets. Siplizumab significantly decreased alloreactive sequences from unstimulated CD4+ memory cells. Phenotypic classification as naive or memory proved unattainable for roughly 80-96% of proliferating CD4+ or CD8+ clones.

Here immunoSEQ multiplex PCR was the method, and the copy in TCRdb shows in-frame clones only, minus some. The table has about 97,000 clones, roughly 90% seen once. With 3 bases removed from V and 6 bases from J, the gap between germline ends came to 4 bases. Germline V gene sequence: CDR1 LNHDA, CDR2 SQIVND (reference sequence). The CDR3 consists of 11 residues. This chain connects TRBV19 to TRBJ2-3; D unclear. Sequenced sample: CD4+ T cells sorted from blood. This sequence was found in a human donor in good health. Here the CDR3 reads CASSILDTQYF. CDR3 DNA sequence: TGTGCCAGTAGTATTTTGGATACGCAGTATTTT.